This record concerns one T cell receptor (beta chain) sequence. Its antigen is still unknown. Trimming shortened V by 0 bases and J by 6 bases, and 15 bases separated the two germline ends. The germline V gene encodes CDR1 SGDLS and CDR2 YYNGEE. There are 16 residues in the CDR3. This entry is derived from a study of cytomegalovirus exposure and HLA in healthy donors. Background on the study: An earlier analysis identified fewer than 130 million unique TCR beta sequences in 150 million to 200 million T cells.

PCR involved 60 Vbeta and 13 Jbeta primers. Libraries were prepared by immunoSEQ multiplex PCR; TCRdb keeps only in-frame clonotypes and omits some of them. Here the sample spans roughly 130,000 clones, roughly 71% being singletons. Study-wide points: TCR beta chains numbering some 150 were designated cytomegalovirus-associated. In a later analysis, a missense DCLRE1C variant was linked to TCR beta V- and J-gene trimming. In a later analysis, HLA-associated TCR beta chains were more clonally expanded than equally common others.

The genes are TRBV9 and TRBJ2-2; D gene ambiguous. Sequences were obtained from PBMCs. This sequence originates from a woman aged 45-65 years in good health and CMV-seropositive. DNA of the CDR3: TGTGCCAGCAGCGTAGCTACGGCCCCAGGCGCCGGGGAGCTGTTTTTT. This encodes CASSVATAPGAGELFF.